The clone carrying this T cell receptor beta chain was seen more than once but under ten times. Clones were sequenced by immunoSEQ multiplex PCR, and TCRdb holds only the in-frame ones, with some missing. The repertoire has about 100,000 clones, around 87% of them found once; the top ten carry 3.5% to 4.5%. The sample originates from a study of T cell responses to AZD1222 COVID-19 vaccine. CDR1 MNHEY and CDR2 SMNVEV come from the germline V gene (reference sequence). The CDR3 covers 16 residues. Trimming cost V 6 bases and J 4 bases, with 21 bases left between them. The rearrangement links TRBV27 to TRBJ2-5; D might be TRBD1 (5 bases). The TCR comes from an adult in good health. The source was peripheral blood, collected on day 0 of MenACWY control vaccination. As DNA, the CDR3 is TGTGCCAGCAGCCGAACAGGTAGGGCACACTTAGAGACCCAGTACTTC. Its translation is CASSRTGRAHLETQYF.